A single sample gave rise to the 10 T cell receptor beta chains below, sequenced in a study of Tregs in tolerant kidney transplant recipients. Mixed chimerism was transient after nonmyeloablative marrow transplants from related graft donors. This table comes from immunoSEQ multiplex PCR, and its TCRdb copy is limited to in-frame clones, with some not included. The data show roughly 15,000 clones, and the top ten clones hold roughly 29%. The material sequenced was CD8+ T cells from blood (PBMCs), taken 6 months after the transplant. The source is a human patient who received a combined kidney and bone marrow transplant. Some T cells may be the graft donor's.

Concerning this clone itself: The read falls 3 residues short of the CDR3 end, and the missing part is taken from the germline J gene. This rearrangement joins TRBV20-1 to TRBJ2-3, with TRBD1 as a possible D gene (7 bases). Germline V gene data show CDR1 as DFQATT and CDR2 as SNEGSKA (reference sequence). V was shortened by 3 bases and J by 2 bases, with 12 bases between the two germline ends. The CDR3 runs to 14 residues. The CDR3 sequence is CSASAGQYTDTQYF. Partial CDR3 DNA: TGCAGTGCTAGTGCGGGACAGTACACAGATACG.

With respect to this clone: The observed sequence ends 3 residues before the CDR3 terminus, with the missing tail filled in from the germline J gene. The chain carries TRBV20-1 and TRBJ1-1; maybe TRBD1 (6 bases). Germline V gene lookup returns CDR1 DFQATT and CDR2 SNEGSKA (reference sequence). Trimming took off 0 bases at V and 7 bases at J, with 12 bases between the two ends. The CDR3 consists of 13 residues. The DNA read from the CDR3 is TGCAGTGCTAGAGATGAAAACAGGGATGAA. Its translation: CSARDENRDE. The whole CDR3 protein is CSARDENRDEAFF.

As to this clone: The sequenced fragment ends 3 residues before the CDR3 boundary, so the rest is inferred from the germline J gene. The V and J genes are TRBV20-1 and TRBJ2-7; possibly TRBD2 for D (5 bases). The germline gives CDR1 DFQATT, CDR2 SNEGSKA (reference sequence). CDR3 length: 13 residues. Trimming pared 5 bases from V and 3 bases from J, leaving 14 bases between. This CDR3 is CSARSAGFYEQYF. The covered CDR3 bases are TGCAGTGCTCGGTCGGCGGGTTTCTACGAG.

With respect to this clone: The CDR3 end is not reached by the read, which stops 3 residues before it; the germline J gene fills it in. The chain recombines TRBV30 with TRBJ1-1; D uncertain. The germline V gene encodes CDR1 GTSNPN and CDR2 SVGIG (reference sequence). Trimming removed 3 bases from V and 1 base from J, with 6 bases in between. CDR3 size: 12 residues. The CDR3 reads CAWRQENTEAFF. The covered CDR3 bases are TGTGCCTGGAGGCAGGAGAACACTGAA.

As to this clone: The CDR3 end is not reached by the read, which stops 3 residues before it; the germline J gene fills it in. This chain uses TRBV6-2 or TRBV6-3 with TRBJ1-2, with a possible D match to TRBD1 (5 bases). This CDR3 is built from 14 residues. Per germline, CDR1 MNHEY and CDR2 SVGEGT. The chain's CDR3 is CASSYGGEQETYTF. The DNA read from the CDR3 is TGTGCCAGCAGTTACGGGGGGGAACAAGAGACC.

With regard to this clone: The sequenced fragment ends 3 residues before the CDR3 boundary, so the rest is inferred from the germline J gene. This sequence joins TRBV7-6 and TRBJ2-2, with 8 bases matching TRBD2. The J segment lost 3 bases and the V segment lost 8 bases, leaving 5 bases of the junction unmatched. The germline V gene has CDR1 SGHVS and CDR2 FNYEAQ. There are 14 residues in the CDR3. The CDR3 DNA, read in part, is TGTGCCAGCGGGACTAGTTCGCACACCGGGGAG. Translated: CASGTSSHTGE. The entire CDR3 reads CASGTSSHTGELFF. Variable domain in full (rest from reference TRBV7-6 and TRBJ2-2): GAGVSQSPRYKVTKRGQDVALRCDPISGHVSLYWYRQALGQGPEFLTYFNYEAQQDKSGLPNDRFSAERPEGSISTLTIQRTEQRDSAMYRCASGTSSHTGELFFGEGSRLTVL.

Note on this clone: The CDR3 end is not reached by the read, which stops 3 residues before it; the germline J gene fills it in. The V gene is TRBV6-2 or TRBV6-3, the J gene TRBJ1-5, with 8 bases lining up with TRBD1. J was trimmed by 5 bases and V by 2 bases; bases with no gene match: 8. The germline CDR1 and CDR2 sequences are MNHEY and SVGEGT. The CDR3 extends over 16 amino acids. The CDR3 sequence: CASSYTRRGQDQPQHF. The covered CDR3 bases are TGTGCCAGCAGTTACACGCGCAGGGGGCAGGATCAGCCC.

As to this clone: The DNA ends 3 residues before the CDR3 does, and the rest of the CDR3 is filled in from the germline J gene. The rearrangement uses TRBV11-2 and TRBJ2-3; 7 bases are shared with TRBD2. The CDR3 length is 15 residues. Germline CDR1 reads SGHAT; CDR2 reads FQNNGV. The V and J ends lost 0 bases and 6 bases, in that order; junction bases with no gene match: 6. The CDR3 DNA, read in part, is TGTGCCAGCAGCTTAGATGGCAGGGAGGGGGATACG. It yields the protein CASSLDGREGDT. In full, the CDR3 is CASSLDGREGDTQYF.

On this clone itself: A junction boundary mismatches the germline segment, possibly from a read error. The CDR3 goes on 3 residues after the read ends, and that part is filled in from the germline J gene. This sequence joins TRBV4-2 and TRBJ2-4; possibly TRBD1 for D (5 bases). CDR3 length equals 15 residues. From germline, CDR1 is LGHNA and CDR2 YNFKEQ. The sequenced part of the CDR3 DNA is TGCGCCAGCAGCCAAAATCAGGGTGTTCCGGGCATT. Its protein is CASSQNQGVPGI. The complete CDR3 sequence is CASSQNQGVPGIQYF.

On this clone: From the germline J gene comes the end of the CDR3, since the read stops 3 residues before it. This rearrangement joins TRBV18 to TRBJ1-2, with 7 bases fitting TRBD1. The CDR3 loop spans 15 amino acids. CDR1 and CDR2 (germline): KGHSH, LQKENI. The CDR3: CASSSKGGSTDTYTF. The covered CDR3 bases are TGTGCCAGCTCGTCAAAAGGGGGCTCCACAGATACC.